This TCR beta chain comes out of a study of blood T cell repertoires in COVID-19. Concerning this clone itself: Germline and junction disagree at one end, which may indicate a read error.

Germline CDR1 GTSNPN, CDR2 SVGIG (reference sequence). This CDR3 contains 14 residues. The repertoire was sequenced with immunoSEQ multiplex PCR; TCRdb's copy has only in-frame clones and lacks some. Among around 320,000 clones listed, 90% were seen once. Sequencing used PBMCs or T cells enriched from blood (not recorded which). The chain combines TRBV30 with TRBJ1-6, with TRBD1 matching 10 bases. The sequence derives from a young woman who had been exposed to COVID-19. The CDR3 loop is CASSQDRGGSPLHF. The CDR3 nucleotides read TGTGCCTCGAGTCAGGACAGGGGGGGTTCACCCCTCCACTTT.